Listed here are 13 T cell receptor beta chains from one sample, sequenced in a study of cytomegalovirus exposure and HLA in healthy donors. Primers for the PCR totalled 60 Vbeta and 13 Jbeta. Sequencing used immunoSEQ multiplex PCR; TCRdb keeps in-frame clones, though not all of them. This sample has 110,000 to 150,000 clones; over 60% occur once, and the top ten carry approximately 5%. Sequenced: PBMCs. Source of these receptors: a woman in her forties or fifties in good health and CMV-seronegative.

This sequence joins TRBV7-2 and TRBJ1-4; 7 bases fit TRBD1. With V trimmed by 4 bases and J by 8 bases, 7 bases remained unmatched. Germline values: CDR1 SGHTA, CDR2 FQGNSA. The CDR3 loop spans 14 amino acids. CDR3 loop: CASSSSTGYEKLFF. Written as DNA, the CDR3 is TGTGCCAGCAGCTCCTCGACAGGGTACGAAAAACTGTTTTTT.

V usage is TRBV29-1 and J usage is TRBJ2-7; possibly TRBD1 for D (6 bases). This CDR3 has 15 amino acids. Germline CDR1 reads SQVTM; CDR2 reads ANQGSEA. Trimming left V 6 bases short and J 0 bases short, with 18 bases between. The CDR3 nucleotides are TGCAGCGTCATGGATACAGGGCCCAACTCCTACGAGCAGTACTTC. This sequence encodes CSVMDTGPNSYEQYF.

This chain links TRBV2 with TRBJ2-1; TRBD2 agrees at 9 bases. The CDR3 loop spans 14 amino acids. The V gene's germline CDR1 is SNHLY and CDR2 FYNNEI. With V trimmed by 3 bases and J by 6 bases, 3 bases remained unmatched. This chain's CDR3 is CASSETSGGNEQFF. CDR3 bases: TGTGCCAGCAGTGAGACTAGCGGTGGCAATGAGCAGTTCTTC. Using reference TRBV2 and TRBJ2-1 for the parts outside the CDR3, the full variable domain is EPEVTQTPSHQVTQMGQEVILRCVPISNHLYFYWYRQILGQKVEFLVSFYNNEISEKSEIFDDQFSVERPDGSNFTLKIRSTKLEDSAMYFCASSETSGGNEQFFGPGTRLTVL.

This clone showed up just a few times. The V gene is TRBV28, the J gene TRBJ1-1; maybe TRBD1 (5 bases). Germline loops: CDR1 MDHEN, CDR2 SYDVKM. This CDR3 is 15 amino acids long. With 1 base removed from V and 6 bases from J, the gap between germline ends came to 15 bases. As DNA, the CDR3 is TGTGCCAGCAGTTTATATTCGTTACGGGGGGCTGAAGCTTTCTTT. Translating gives CASSLYSLRGAEAFF.

V usage is TRBV5-4 and J usage is TRBJ2-2, with a possible D match to TRBD1 (5 bases). Germline values: CDR1 SGHNT, CDR2 YYREEE (reference sequence). CDR3 length: 16 residues. V was cut by 0 bases and J by 1 base, with 10 bases left in between. The CDR3 nucleotides read TGTGCCAGCAGCTTGGATTATAGGGGGAACACCGGGGAGCTGTTTTTT. This sequence encodes CASSLDYRGNTGELFF.

The chain uses TRBV7-9 and TRBJ2-1, with a tentative D call TRBD2 (6 bases). Per the germline V gene, CDR1 is SEHNR and CDR2 is FQNEAQ (reference sequence). The CDR3 totals 15 residues. V was trimmed by 2 bases and J by 10 bases, leaving 18 bases between them. This chain's CDR3 is CASSLFRTIIGEQFF. The CDR3 DNA sequence: TGTGCCAGCAGCTTATTCCGGACTATTATCGGCGAGCAGTTCTTC.

There are a few counts of this clone. The chain has TRBV10-3 and TRBJ2-2, with 14 positions matching TRBD2. V lost 7 bases, J lost 3 bases, and 7 bases stayed unmatched. The V gene's germline CDR1 is ENHRY and CDR2 SYGVKD. The CDR3 sequence is 17 residues long. In nucleotides, the CDR3 is TGTGCCATCACGGGACTAGCGGGGGTAGGGTACACCGGGGAGCTGTTTTTT. Protein: CAITGLAGVGYTGELFF.

The J gene is TRBJ2-7, the V gene TRBV2; D is perhaps TRBD1 (5 bases). Germline CDR1 reads SNHLY; CDR2 reads FYNNEI. With 6 bases removed from V and 2 bases from J, the gap between germline ends came to 5 bases. The CDR3 loop spans 11 amino acids. This chain's CDR3 is CASRQAYEQYF. Written as DNA, the CDR3 is TGTGCCAGCAGACAGGCCTACGAGCAGTACTTC.

This clone appeared once. The CDR3 DNA reads as TGTGCCAGCAGCTTATTTACAGCGGGGGCCTACGAGCAGTACTTC. Translating gives CASSLFTAGAYEQYF. This sequence joins TRBV7-2 and TRBJ2-7; 8 bases map to TRBD2. CDR1 is SGHTA, CDR2 FQGNSA, per germline. The CDR3 consists of 15 residues. V lost 2 bases, J lost 2 bases, and 5 bases stayed unmatched.

CDR3 sequence reads: CASSRLAGNTDTQYF. CDR3 nucleotide sequence: TGTGCCAGCAGTCGACTAGCGGGGAACACAGATACGCAGTATTTT. V gene TRBV28 combines with J gene TRBJ2-3; 11 bases are shared with TRBD2. With V trimmed by 5 bases and J by 2 bases, 3 bases remained unmatched. CDR3 length: 15 residues. Germline CDR1 is MDHEN and CDR2 is SYDVKM.

The chain is built from TRBV5-1 and TRBJ1-1; D remains ambiguous. The CDR3 length is 14 residues. With 0 bases removed from V and 0 bases from J, the gap between germline ends came to 6 bases. Germline assignment: CDR1 SGHRS and CDR2 YFSETQ. The CDR3 region is CASSLDMMNTEAFF. The CDR3 bases are TGCGCCAGCAGCTTGGACATGATGAACACTGAAGCTTTCTTT.

V and J are TRBV13 and TRBJ2-3, with 11 bases that match TRBD2. Germline loops: CDR1 PRHDT, CDR2 FYEKMQ (reference sequence). The CDR3 totals 14 residues. J lost 8 bases, V lost 6 bases, and 7 bases had no gene match. The CDR3 DNA reads TGTGCCAGCAGTTCGACTAGCGGGGAGGTTACGCAGTATTTT. Its translation: CASSSTSGEVTQYF.

The chain is built from TRBV6-5 and TRBJ2-3, with D possibly matching TRBD1 (6 bases). Germline V gene data show CDR1 as MNHEY and CDR2 as SVGAGI. Trimming took off 0 bases at V and 3 bases at J, with 10 bases between the two ends. This CDR3 has 15 residues. CDR3 bases: TGTGCCAGCAGTTACTCCGGACAGCATACAGATACGCAGTATTTT. This encodes CASSYSGQHTDTQYF.